This T cell receptor (beta chain) was sequenced for a study of shared clonotypes between healthy human individuals. Study-wide results and limits: It was anticipated that sequencing depth would influence how many clonotypes donors shared. Non-shared clonotypes showed lower generation probabilities than clonotypes common to all four donors. Memory subsets had estimated richness that was generally smaller than that of naive subsets.

Method: immunoSEQ multiplex PCR; TCRdb's copy keeps in-frame clones and lacks some. The repertoire holds 2,500,000 or so clones, approximately 90% seen once, with around 0.38% in the top ten. Trimming left V 7 bases short and J 0 bases short, with 16 bases between. CDR1 and CDR2 (germline): MDHEN, SYDVKM. This CDR3 comprises 16 residues. Note on this clone: Its matching antigen is unknown.

The receptor was derived from a man aged 18 to 29 in good health. Some clones in this sample may be carry-over from other donors' samples. The chain joins TRBV28 to TRBJ1-5; D unresolved. The sequenced sample consisted of naive CD4+ T cells from PBMCs. Documented subset: CD45RA+ positively selected. This CDR3 is CASTPRVGFSNQPQHF. The DNA for the CDR3 is TGTGCCAGCACCCCCCGAGTCGGGTTTAGCAATCAGCCCCAGCATTTT.